This TCR beta chain emerged from a study of monozygotic twins with cystic fibrosis. Study at large: Library input was three micrograms of fragmented DNA, with 15 PCR cycles.

Study-level points and caveats: Nucleotide-identical clonotype sharing was significantly higher within monozygotic CF twin pairs than between unrelated CF individuals. Median Simpson clonality of approximately 0.01 suggested naive T cells predominated. In this small cohort, shared CDR3 numbers showed no association with age, concordance or disease severity.

Notes on this clone: Antigen unknown.

The V gene end was trimmed by 4 bases and the J gene end by 7 bases; junction bases not matched to a gene: 5. CDR1 is SGDLS, CDR2 YYNGEE, per germline. This CDR3 spans 14 amino acids. The protocol was immunoSEQ multiplex PCR, while the TCRdb copy is restricted to in-frame clones and leaves out a portion. The table shows under 30,000 clones, with 95% to 98% occurring only once. This chain uses TRBV9 with TRBJ1-4, with 9 bases fitting TRBD1. The receptor was isolated from a girl aged 2-10 years with cystic fibrosis. The sample taken for sequencing was blood. In DNA form, the CDR3 reads TGTGCCAGCAGCCGGGGACAGGGAGGTGAAAAACTGTTTTTT. This sequence encodes CASSRGQGGEKLFF. Supplemented by reference TRBV9 and TRBJ1-4, the full variable domain reads DSGVTQTPKHLITATGQRVTLRCSPRSGDLSVYWYQQSLDQGLQFLIQYYNGEERAKGNILERFSAQQFPDLHSELNLSSLELGDSALYFCASSRGQGGEKLFFGSGTQLSVL.